This T cell receptor (beta chain) was sequenced in a study of Ad26.COV2.S vaccination and SARS-CoV-2 variants. Sequencing used immunoSEQ multiplex PCR; TCRdb keeps in-frame clones, though not all of them. The sample carries 300,000 to 400,000 clones, about 82% recorded once. Stated treatment: approximately 18 received Ad26.COV2.S at low or high dose, single or two shots; 5 received placebo; per-sample allocation not given. Specimen acquisition occurred on day 63 following the initial vaccine or placebo injection. Per germline, CDR1 SGHVS and CDR2 FQNEAQ. The CDR3 is made up of 18 amino acids. V was cut by 5 bases and J by 3 bases, with 23 bases left in between.

This material consisted of peripheral blood, taken in a trial of Ad26.COV2.S vaccine versus placebo. The clonotype was recovered from a person between 18 and 59 years old who received the Ad26.COV2.S COVID-19 vaccine or a placebo. The chain is built from TRBV7-8 and TRBJ1-5; possible D gene TRBD1, 6 bases. Here the CDR3 reads CASSPRGPGAGINQPQHF. The CDR3 DNA follows: TGTGCCAGCAGCCCCAGAGGTCCGGGGGCCGGTATCAATCAGCCCCAGCATTTT.